The TCR beta chain under discussion was sequenced for a study of blood T cell repertoires in COVID-19. The overall study: T cells, B-cell-depleted T cells, or PBMCs provided the cDNA or gDNA that served as material.

Original processing notes: Reference gene primer amplification gave nucleated cell count estimates. Clones were sequenced by immunoSEQ multiplex PCR, and TCRdb holds only the in-frame ones, with some missing. That table furnishes V, J and clone size, whereas the DNA furnished D and trimming. Among around 200,000 clones listed, roughly nine tenths were seen once. Across 20 to 25 US areas, participants ranged in age from about 18 to 100 years. Donors in Cohort 3 who had recovered were those with two negative PCRs, healthcare professional clearance, or resolution of their symptoms. The sequenced sample consisted of PBMCs or T cells enriched from blood (not recorded which). The clonotype comes from a woman younger than 45 who had recovered from COVID-19.

The CDR3 protein is CASSQEPGQGINEQYF. In nucleotides, the CDR3 is TGTGCCAGCAGCCAAGAACCGGGACAGGGTATCAACGAGCAGTACTTC. J is TRBJ2-7 and V is TRBV4-2; 9 bases match TRBD1. Germline CDR1 is LGHNA and CDR2 is YNFKEQ. The CDR3 consists of 16 residues. V was pared by 0 bases and J by 5 bases, with 8 bases of the junction left unmatched.